This record looks at one T cell receptor beta chain sequence and its context. Using immunoSEQ multiplex PCR, the repertoire was profiled, and TCRdb retains in-frame clones only, with some absent. The table records over 70,000 clones, more than 90% of them present only once. This sample is part of a study of technical replicates of blood from several donors. Germline lookup yields CDR1 SEHNR and CDR2 FQNEAQ (reference sequence). V lost 6 bases, J lost 7 bases, and 12 bases lay in between. This CDR3 has 13 residues. The chain couples TRBV7-9 to TRBJ2-2; the D gene is possibly TRBD1 (6 bases). This TCR was sampled from a human donor in good health. Sequenced sample: T cells isolated from PBMCs. The CDR3 sequence is CASSYRVDGELFF. The CDR3 DNA follows: TGTGCCAGCAGTTACAGGGTAGACGGGGAGCTGTTTTTT.